This T cell receptor beta chain comes out of a study of human T cells and chemical hapten exposure. MiXCR, applied by TCRdb to the RACE reads, yields one record per CDR3 protein. The data hold some 400,000 distinct CDR3 sequences, with approximately 4.4% observed a single time. Time point noted: patch test 1, 2 weeks after DPC sensitization. Treatment given: therapeutic diphenylcyclopropenone sensitization with weekly scalp DPC. The sequence derives from a woman aged 45-59 years with alopecia areata. Some clones in this sample may be carry-over from other donors' samples. Sequencing was performed on whole blood, taken in connection with sensitization to the hapten diphenylcyclopropenone (DPC).

The DNA for the CDR3 is TGTGCCAGCAGCGGGGCAAGGGGAGATCCGGCCGGGACCCAGTACTTC. It translates to CASSGARGDPAGTQYF. This rearrangement joins TRBV5-4 to TRBJ2-5; D may correspond to TRBD1 or TRBD2 (5 bases each). CDR3 length: 16 residues. Per the germline V gene, CDR1 is SGHNT and CDR2 is YYREEE (reference sequence). V lost 4 bases, J lost 7 bases, and 23 bases lay in between.